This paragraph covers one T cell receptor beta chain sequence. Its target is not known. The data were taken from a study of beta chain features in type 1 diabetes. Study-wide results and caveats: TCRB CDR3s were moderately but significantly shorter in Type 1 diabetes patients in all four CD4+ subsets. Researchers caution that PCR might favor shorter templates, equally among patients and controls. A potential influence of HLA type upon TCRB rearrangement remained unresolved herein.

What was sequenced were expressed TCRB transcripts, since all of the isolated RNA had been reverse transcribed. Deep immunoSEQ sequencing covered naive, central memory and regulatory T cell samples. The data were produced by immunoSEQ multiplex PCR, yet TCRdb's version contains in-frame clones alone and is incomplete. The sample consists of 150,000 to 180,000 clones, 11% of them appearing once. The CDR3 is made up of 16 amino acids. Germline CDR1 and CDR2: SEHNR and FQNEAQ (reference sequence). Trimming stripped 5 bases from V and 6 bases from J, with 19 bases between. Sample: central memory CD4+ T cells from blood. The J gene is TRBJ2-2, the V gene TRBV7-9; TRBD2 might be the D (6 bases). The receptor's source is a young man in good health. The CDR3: CASSRFAASGAGELFF. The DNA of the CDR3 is TGTGCCAGCAGCCGTTTTGCCGCATCGGGGGCCGGGGAGCTGTTTTTT. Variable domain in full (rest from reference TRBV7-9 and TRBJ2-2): DTGVSQNPRHKITKRGQNVTFRCDPISEHNRLYWYRQTLGQGPEFLTYFQNEAQLEKSRLLSDRFSAERPKGSFSTLEIQRTEQGDSAMYLCASSRFAASGAGELFFGEGSRLTVL.